This T cell receptor (beta chain) emerged from a study of cytomegalovirus exposure and HLA in healthy donors. Overall study: Sequencing of about 179 million T cells in an earlier analysis found under 120 million unique TCR beta sequences.

Concerning this clone itself: Its antigen is undetermined.

The PCR had 60 Vbeta and 13 Jbeta primers. Sequenced by immunoSEQ multiplex PCR; TCRdb stores in-frame clones only, minus some. The profile shows 100,000 or so clones, 75% to 90% of them singletons. Study-wide findings and caveats: Indistinguishability led to the exclusion of some V segments, TRBV6-2 and TRBV6-3 included. A previous analysis found most TCR beta V segments productive roughly 90% or roughly 30% of the time. It was 150 to 200 TCR beta chains that were listed as cytomegalovirus-associated.

V gave up 5 bases and J gave up 3 bases, with 14 bases separating them. Looked up from germline, CDR1 is SGHDT and CDR2 is YYEEEE. CDR3 length equals 14 residues. This sequence originates from a man aged 25 to 40 in good health and CMV-seropositive. Sequencing was performed on PBMCs. The V and J genes are TRBV5-6 and TRBJ1-1; the D gene is possibly TRBD1 (6 bases). CDR3 in amino acids: CASRPDRTDTEAFF. In DNA, the CDR3 is TGTGCCAGCAGACCCGACAGGACTGACACTGAAGCTTTCTTT.